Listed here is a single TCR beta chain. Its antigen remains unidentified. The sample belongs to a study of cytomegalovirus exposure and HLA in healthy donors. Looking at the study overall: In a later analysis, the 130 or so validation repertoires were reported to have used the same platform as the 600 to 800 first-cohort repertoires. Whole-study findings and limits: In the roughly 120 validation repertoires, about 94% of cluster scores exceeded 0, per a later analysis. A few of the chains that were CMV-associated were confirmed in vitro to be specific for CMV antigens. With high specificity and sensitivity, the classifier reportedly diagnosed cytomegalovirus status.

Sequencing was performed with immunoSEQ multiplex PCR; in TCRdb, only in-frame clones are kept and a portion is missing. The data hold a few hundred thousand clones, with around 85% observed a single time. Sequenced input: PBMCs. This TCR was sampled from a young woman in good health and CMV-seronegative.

The CDR3 bases are TGCGCCAGCACCATACAGGGGCCTCTAGACAATGAGCAGTTCTTC. It yields the protein CASTIQGPLDNEQFF. The genes are TRBV5-1 and TRBJ2-1, with 7 bases aligning to TRBD1. Losses at the gene ends were 6 bases for V and 5 bases for J; bases not matched to a gene: 11. The CDR3 is 15 residues long. Germline CDR1 SGHRS, CDR2 YFSETQ.